Only a few counts were recorded for the clone carrying this T cell receptor (beta chain). What it recognizes is unknown. This entry belongs to a study of T cells in localized non-small cell lung cancer. Study findings and constraints: As only one tumor region underwent sequencing, heterogeneity remains possible. Out of the top 100 tumor clones, a median 57 were seen in adjacent lung.

Clones were read by immunoSEQ multiplex PCR, and TCRdb kept only the in-frame ones, dropping some. The sample holds approximately 2,000 clones; roughly 30% are singletons and the top ten take 15% to 20%. Trimming pared 8 bases from V and 6 bases from J, leaving 19 bases between. The CDR3 has 14 residues. Looked up from germline, CDR1 is MNHGY and CDR2 is SAAAGT. Sample: normal lung tissue next to the tumor, taken before any cancer treatment. The rearrangement joins TRBV6-8 to TRBJ1-1; D may be TRBD1 (6 bases). The receptor's source is a male donor aged 60 or older with stage I squamous cell lung carcinoma. The CDR3 DNA reads TGTGCCAGCGATAATCCAGGACAGAGGGCTGAAGCTTTCTTT. Its protein is CASDNPGQRAEAFF.